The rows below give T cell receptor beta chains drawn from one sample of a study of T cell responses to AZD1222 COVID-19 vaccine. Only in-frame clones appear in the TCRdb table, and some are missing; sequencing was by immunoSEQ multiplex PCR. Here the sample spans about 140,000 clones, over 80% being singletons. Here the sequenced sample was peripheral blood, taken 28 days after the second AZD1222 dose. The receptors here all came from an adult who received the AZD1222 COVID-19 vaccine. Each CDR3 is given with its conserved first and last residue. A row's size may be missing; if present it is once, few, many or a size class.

CATSDPIGGVSQNEQFF,once,TRBV24-1
CASSLFLGGMGTGELFF,.,TRBV7-9
CASSMDRGRAQPQHF,.,TRBV5-4
CASSPRAGGNQPQHF,once,TRBV19
CASSPVEGKGTEAFF,once,TRBV28
CASSKGIEGTAGYTF,.,TRBV21-1
CASSVTGTGLNQPQHF,.,TRBV6-1
CASRFLETQYF,.,TRBV3-1/TRBV3-2
CASSPTTYTEAFF,.,TRBV19
CSVARDAVRHEQYF,.,TRBV29-1
CASSLRLGGADQPQHF,.,TRBV3-1/TRBV3-2
CASSRSGHTSDGTQYF,once,TRBV4-1
CASTRGQNYEQYF,.,TRBV28
CASSLRGQNEQFF,.,TRBV7-2
CASSGGWDTEAFF,.,TRBV2
CASSPWGQSGNTIYF,.,TRBV9
CASSQPRDRGRDGYTF,.,TRBV4-1
CASSQDLANTEAFF,few,TRBV14
CASSHAPTGNYEQYF,.,TRBV4-1
CASSLPEMNTEAFF,.,TRBV7-9
CASITGTGYNEQFF,.,TRBV2
CASSQAGSEKLFF,once,TRBV14
CATSDLVAGVTNEQFF,.,TRBV24-1
CASSARPGKRDENTIYF,.,TRBV7-9
CASSPPGGSIGNTIYF,.,TRBV18
CASSLSITDTQYF,.,TRBV5-1
CASSPGITGGQYGYTF,.,TRBV18
CASSPETGQSPLHF,once,TRBV18
CASSEARDYHNEQFF,.,TRBV2
CASSQQGYGYTF,.,TRBV3-1/TRBV3-2
CASGTEPFATEAFF,.,TRBV6-5
CASSQPLRDRGYGYTF,.,TRBV4-1
CASSEFVLAGATDTQYF,.,TRBV2
CASSQDIAQKNTEAFF,.,TRBV4-2
CASSYGGGALGYTF,few,TRBV6-2/TRBV6-3
CASSLGISNQPQHF,.,TRBV27
CASSLWGAVEAFF,.,TRBV5-4
CASSQPGLGAGEQYF,.,TRBV14
CAWSVQLTGGEKLFF,.,TRBV30
CASGRQGRQPQHF,once,TRBV19
CASNPQGEYNEQFF,.,TRBV19
CATHARTGPNTEAFF,.,TRBV6-5
CASRPGQGAGYGYTF,.,TRBV2
CASRPQGEKLFF,few,TRBV28
CAWSGRGGGNQPQHF,.,TRBV30
CASSQAQGEIENSPLHF,.,TRBV4-2
CASGGPGGYGYTF,.,TRBV3-1/TRBV3-2
CASTADPLAYEQYF,.,TRBV19
CASTLQGPTNTEAFF,few,TRBV7-3
CASSHGTENQPQHF,.,TRBV19
CASRPQGNHEQYF,.,TRBV27
CAATPEGGRNSPLHF,.,TRBV10-3
CASSFTGNTEAFF,few,TRBV12-3/TRBV12-4